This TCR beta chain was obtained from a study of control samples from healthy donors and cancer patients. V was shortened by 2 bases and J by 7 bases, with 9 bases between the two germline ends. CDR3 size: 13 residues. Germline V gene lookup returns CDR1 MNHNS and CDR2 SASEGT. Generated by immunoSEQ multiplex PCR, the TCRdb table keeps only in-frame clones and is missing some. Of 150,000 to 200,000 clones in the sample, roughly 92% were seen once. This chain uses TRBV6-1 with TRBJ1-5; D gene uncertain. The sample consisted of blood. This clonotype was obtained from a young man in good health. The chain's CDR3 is CASSETSVQPQHF. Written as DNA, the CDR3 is TGTGCCAGCAGTGAAACCTCAGTCCAGCCCCAGCATTTT.